This T cell receptor beta chain was retrieved from a study of blood T cell repertoires in COVID-19. Overall study: Donors in the United States, Italy and Spain gave samples during acute or convalescent COVID-19. In each case, the material was cDNA or gDNA derived from T cells, B-cell-depleted T cells, or PBMCs.

Two consecutive negative NP/OP PCR tests, clearance, or resolved symptoms defined Cohort 3 recovery. V trimming: 2 bases; J trimming: 5 bases; junction bases outside the gene matches: 16. Per germline, CDR1 WSHSY and CDR2 SAAADI. The CDR3 has 18 residues. Source study methods: Reference gene primer amplification in the assay estimated nucleated cell counts. Data came from immunoSEQ multiplex PCR; TCRdb stores just in-frame clones and leaves some out. The DNA was the basis for D and trimming; V, J and clone size are from that table. The sample records fewer than 250,000 clones, about 88% being singletons.

The sequenced sample consisted of PBMCs or T cells enriched from blood (not recorded which). This TCR came from a woman in her thirties who had recovered from COVID-19. The chain has TRBV10-2 and TRBJ1-2; 8 bases are a match to TRBD1. The CDR3 nucleotides are TGCGCCAGCAGTGAGCCGCGCGCCGGGACAGGTGGGGGTTATGGCTACACCTTC. This translates into CASSEPRAGTGGGYGYTF.